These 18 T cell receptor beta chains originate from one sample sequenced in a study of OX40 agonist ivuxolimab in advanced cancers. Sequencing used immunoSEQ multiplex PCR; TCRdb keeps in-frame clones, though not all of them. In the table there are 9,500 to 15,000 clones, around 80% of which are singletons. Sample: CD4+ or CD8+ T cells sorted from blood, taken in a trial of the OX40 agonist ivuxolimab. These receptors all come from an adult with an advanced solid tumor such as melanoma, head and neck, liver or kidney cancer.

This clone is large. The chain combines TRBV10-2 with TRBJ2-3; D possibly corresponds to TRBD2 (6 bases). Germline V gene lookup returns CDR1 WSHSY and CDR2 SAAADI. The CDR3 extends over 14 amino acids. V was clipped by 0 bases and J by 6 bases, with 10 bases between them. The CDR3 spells CASSESMEGDTQYF. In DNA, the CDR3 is TGCGCCAGCAGTGAGTCAATGGAGGGGGATACGCAGTATTTT.

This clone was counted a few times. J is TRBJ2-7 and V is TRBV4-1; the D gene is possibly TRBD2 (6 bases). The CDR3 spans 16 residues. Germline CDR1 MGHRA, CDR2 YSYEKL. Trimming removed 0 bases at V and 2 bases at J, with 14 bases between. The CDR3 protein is CASSQDLSGAPYEQYF. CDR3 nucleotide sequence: TGCGCCAGCAGCCAAGATTTGTCGGGAGCACCCTACGAGCAGTACTTC.

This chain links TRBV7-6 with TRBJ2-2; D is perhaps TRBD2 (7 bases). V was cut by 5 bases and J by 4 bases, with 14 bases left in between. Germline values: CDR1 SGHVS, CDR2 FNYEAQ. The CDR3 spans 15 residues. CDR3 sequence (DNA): TGTGCCAGCAGCGGGGGGGCTAGCCCCACCGGGGAGCTGTTTTTT. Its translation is CASSGGASPTGELFF.

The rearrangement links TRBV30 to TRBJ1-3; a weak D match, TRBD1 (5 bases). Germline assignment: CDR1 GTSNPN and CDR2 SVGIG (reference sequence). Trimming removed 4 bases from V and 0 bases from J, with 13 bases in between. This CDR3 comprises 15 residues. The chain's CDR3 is CAWTRDLSSGNTIYF. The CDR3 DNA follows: TGTGCCTGGACCCGGGACCTTAGCTCTGGAAACACCATATATTTT.

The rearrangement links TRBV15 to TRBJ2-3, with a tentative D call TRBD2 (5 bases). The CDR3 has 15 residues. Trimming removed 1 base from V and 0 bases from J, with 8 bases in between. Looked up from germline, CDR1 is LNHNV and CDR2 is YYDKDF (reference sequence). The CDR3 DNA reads TGTGCCACCAGCAGAGTGGAGCGGAGCACAGATACGCAGTATTTT. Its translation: CATSRVERSTDTQYF.

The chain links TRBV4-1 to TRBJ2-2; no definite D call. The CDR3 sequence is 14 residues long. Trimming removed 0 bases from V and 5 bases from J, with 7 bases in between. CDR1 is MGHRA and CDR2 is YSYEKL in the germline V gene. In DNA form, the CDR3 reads TGCGCCAGCAGCCAAGAGGGTGGGACCGGGGAGCTGTTTTTT. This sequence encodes CASSQEGGTGELFF.

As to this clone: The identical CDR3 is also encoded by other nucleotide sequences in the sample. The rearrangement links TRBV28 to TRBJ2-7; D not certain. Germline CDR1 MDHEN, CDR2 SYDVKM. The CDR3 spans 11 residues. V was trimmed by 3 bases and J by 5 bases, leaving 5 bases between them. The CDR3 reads CASSFSHEQYF. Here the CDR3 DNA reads TGTGCCAGCAGTTTTTCTCACGAGCAGTACTTC.

CDR3 in amino acids: CASSASGTRGNEQFF. The DNA for the CDR3 is TGTGCCAGCAGCGCCTCCGGGACTAGAGGCAATGAGCAGTTCTTC. The chain carries TRBV9 and TRBJ2-1; 8 bases are shared with TRBD2. The CDR3 has 15 amino acids. In germline, CDR1 is SGDLS, CDR2 YYNGEE. The V segment lost 3 bases and the J segment 6 bases; nucleotides outside the gene matches: 8.

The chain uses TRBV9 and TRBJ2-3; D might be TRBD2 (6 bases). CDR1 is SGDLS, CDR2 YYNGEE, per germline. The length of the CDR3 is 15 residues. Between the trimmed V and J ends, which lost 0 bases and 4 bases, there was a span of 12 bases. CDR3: CASSVGLASSDTQYF. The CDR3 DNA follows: TGTGCCAGCAGCGTAGGCCTAGCGTCGTCAGATACGCAGTATTTT. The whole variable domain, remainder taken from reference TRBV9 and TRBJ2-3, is DSGVTQTPKHLITATGQRVTLRCSPRSGDLSVYWYQQSLDQGLQFLIQYYNGEERAKGNILERFSAQQFPDLHSELNLSSLELGDSALYFCASSVGLASSDTQYFGPGTRLTVL.

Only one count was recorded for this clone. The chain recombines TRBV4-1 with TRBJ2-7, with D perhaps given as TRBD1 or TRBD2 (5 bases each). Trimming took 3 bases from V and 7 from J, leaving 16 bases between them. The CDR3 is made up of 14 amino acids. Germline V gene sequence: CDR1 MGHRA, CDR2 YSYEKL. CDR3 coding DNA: TGCGCCAGCAGCCAGGAGCCCGGGACGAGGGAGCAGTACTTC. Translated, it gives CASSQEPGTREQYF.

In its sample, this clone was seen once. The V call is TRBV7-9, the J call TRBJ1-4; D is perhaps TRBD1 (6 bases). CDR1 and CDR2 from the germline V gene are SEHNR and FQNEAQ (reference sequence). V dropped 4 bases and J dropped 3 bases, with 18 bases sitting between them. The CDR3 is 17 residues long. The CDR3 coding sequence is TGTGCCAGCAGCTCACCAGAGCTCGGACAGTCTAATGAAAAACTGTTTTTT. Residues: CASSSPELGQSNEKLFF.

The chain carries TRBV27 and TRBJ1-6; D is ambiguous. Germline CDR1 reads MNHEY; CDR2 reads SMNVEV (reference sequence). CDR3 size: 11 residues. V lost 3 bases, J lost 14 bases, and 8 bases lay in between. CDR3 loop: CASSFQGTLHF. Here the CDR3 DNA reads TGTGCCAGCAGTTTCCAAGGCACCCTCCACTTT.

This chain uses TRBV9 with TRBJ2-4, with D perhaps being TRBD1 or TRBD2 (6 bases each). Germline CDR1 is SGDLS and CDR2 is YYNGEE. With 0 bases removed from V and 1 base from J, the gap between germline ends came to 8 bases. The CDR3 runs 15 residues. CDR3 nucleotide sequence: TGTGCCAGCAGCGTAGGAGGGGGGGCCAAAAACATTCAGTACTTC. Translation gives CASSVGGGAKNIQYF.

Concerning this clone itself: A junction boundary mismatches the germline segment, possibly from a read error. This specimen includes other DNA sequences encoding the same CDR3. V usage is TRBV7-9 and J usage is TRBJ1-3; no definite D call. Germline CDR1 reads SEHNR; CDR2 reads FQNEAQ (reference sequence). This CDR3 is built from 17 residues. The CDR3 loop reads CASSLVSRPSSGNTIYF. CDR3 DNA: TGTGCCAGCAGCTTAGTTTCCCGGCCGAGCTCTGGAAACACCATATATTTC.

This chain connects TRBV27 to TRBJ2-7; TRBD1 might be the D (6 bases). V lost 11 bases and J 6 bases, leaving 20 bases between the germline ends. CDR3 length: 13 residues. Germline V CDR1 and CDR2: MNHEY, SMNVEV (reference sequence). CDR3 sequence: CAVGEQGTSEQYF. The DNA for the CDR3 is TGTGCCGTAGGGGAACAGGGTACTTCCGAGCAGTACTTC.

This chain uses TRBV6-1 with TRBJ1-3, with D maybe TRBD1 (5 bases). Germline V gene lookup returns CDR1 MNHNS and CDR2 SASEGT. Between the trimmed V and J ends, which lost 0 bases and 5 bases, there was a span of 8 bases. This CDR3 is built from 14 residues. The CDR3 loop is CASSEARGRNTIYF. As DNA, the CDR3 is TGTGCCAGCAGTGAAGCGCGGGGCAGAAACACCATATATTTT.

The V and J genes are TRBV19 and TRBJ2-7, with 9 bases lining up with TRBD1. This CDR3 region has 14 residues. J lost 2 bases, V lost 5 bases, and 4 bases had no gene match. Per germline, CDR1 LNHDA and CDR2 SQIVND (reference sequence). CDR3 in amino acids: CASSPGTGPYEQYF. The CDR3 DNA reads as TGTGCCAGTAGTCCCGGGACAGGGCCCTACGAGCAGTACTTC.

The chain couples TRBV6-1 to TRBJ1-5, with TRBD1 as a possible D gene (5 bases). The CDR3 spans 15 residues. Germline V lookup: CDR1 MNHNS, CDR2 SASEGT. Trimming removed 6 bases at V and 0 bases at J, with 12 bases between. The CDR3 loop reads CASRVSGDSNQPQHF. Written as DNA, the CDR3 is TGTGCCAGCAGAGTTTCGGGGGATAGCAATCAGCCCCAGCATTTT.